These T cell receptor beta chains were read from a single sample in a study of blood T cell repertoires in COVID-19. The assay was immunoSEQ multiplex PCR, and TCRdb's table has in-frame clones only and misses some. The sample consists of fewer than 250,000 clones, around 82% of them appearing once. Specimen: peripheral blood. The receptors here all came from a woman aged 70-85 years with acute or convalescent COVID-19. Both conserved end residues are part of each CDR3. D genes are given only for firm matches. Where a row states a size, it is once, few, many or the class of an expanded clone; other rows omit it.

v_gene	j_gene	abundance	d_gene	CDR3nt	CDR3aa
TRBV23-1	TRBJ1-2	few	-	TGCGCCAGCAGTCAATCTATCGGAGTTCAGACTGCGGCAGGCTACACCTTC	CASSQSIGVQTAAGYTF
TRBV2	TRBJ1-6	-	TRBD1	TGTGCCAGCAGTTTGACAGGGTCGAATTCACCCCTCCACTTT	CASSLTGSNSPLHF
TRBV4-3	TRBJ2-1	-	-	TGCGCCAGCAGCCAAGAAACAGCCGCTTTCAATGAGCAGTTCTTC	CASSQETAAFNEQFF
TRBV14	TRBJ1-4	-	TRBD1	TGTGCCAGCAGCAAGGGGGCCTGGGATGAAAAACTGTTTTTT	CASSKGAWDEKLFF
TRBV27	TRBJ1-5	-	-	TGTGCCAGCAGTTTGGGGGCAGGGTGGAATCAGCCCCAGCATTTT	CASSLGAGWNQPQHF
TRBV5-5	TRBJ2-3	-	TRBD2	TGTGCCAGCAACAAGCCGGGACTAGCGGGGGGGCGAGATACGCAGTATTTT	CASNKPGLAGGRDTQYF
TRBV28	TRBJ2-1	few	TRBD2	TGTGCCAGCAGTTTAGCGGGGGGCACCTACAATGAGCAGTTCTTC	CASSLAGGTYNEQFF
TRBV27	TRBJ2-7	-	TRBD2	TGTGCCAGCAGTTCCCCGAGACTAGCGGGGGGGCGCGAGCAGTACTTC	CASSSPRLAGGREQYF
TRBV29-1	TRBJ1-1	-	-	TGCAGCGTCGAGGAGGGGCGGACTGAAGCTTTCTTT	CSVEEGRTEAFF
TRBV7-9	TRBJ1-6	-	TRBD1	TGTGCCAGCAGTACCGGGACAGGGGCCTCACCCCTCCACTTT	CASSTGTGASPLHF
TRBV7-2	TRBJ2-5	-	TRBD2	TGTGCCAGCAGCCCCCTGGGACTAGCGGGGGAGACCCAGTACTTC	CASSPLGLAGETQYF